This paragraph reports one T cell receptor (beta chain). UMI-labeled 5' RACE generated the TCR beta libraries. TCRdb reworked the 5' RACE reads into one entry per CDR3 protein, no DNA. Its table records roughly 5,400 distinct CDR3 sequences. These data come from a study of human CD8 memory T cell subsets. CDR1 is SNHLY and CDR2 is FYNNEI in the germline V gene. The CDR3 runs 14 residues. The chain combines TRBV2 with TRBJ2-7; lacking DNA, the TRBD1 call made by TCRdb goes unchecked. This sequence originates from a human donor in good health. The sequencing input was CD8+ T cells from PBMCs. The CDR3 sequence is CASSEKGVAYEQYF. The full variable domain, completed using reference TRBV2 and TRBJ2-7, is EPEVTQTPSHQVTQMGQEVILRCVPISNHLYFYWYRQILGQKVEFLVSFYNNEISEKSEIFDDQFSVERPDGSNFTLKIRSTKLEDSAMYFCASSEKGVAYEQYFGPGTRLTVT.